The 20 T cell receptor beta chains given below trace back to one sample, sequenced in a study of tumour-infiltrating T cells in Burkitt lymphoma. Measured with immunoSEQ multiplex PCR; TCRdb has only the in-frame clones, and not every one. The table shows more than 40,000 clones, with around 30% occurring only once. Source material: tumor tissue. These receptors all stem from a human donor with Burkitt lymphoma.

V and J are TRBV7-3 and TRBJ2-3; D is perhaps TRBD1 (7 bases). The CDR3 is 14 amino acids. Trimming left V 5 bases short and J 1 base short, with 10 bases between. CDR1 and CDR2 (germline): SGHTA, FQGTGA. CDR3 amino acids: CASSARGGTDTQYF. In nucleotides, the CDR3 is TGTGCCAGCAGCGCCAGGGGGGGCACAGATACGCAGTATTTT.

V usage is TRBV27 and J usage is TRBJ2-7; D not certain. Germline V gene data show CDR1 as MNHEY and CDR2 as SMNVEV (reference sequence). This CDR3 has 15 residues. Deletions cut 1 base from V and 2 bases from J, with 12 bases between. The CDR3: CASSLFPSLTYEQYF. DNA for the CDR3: TGTGCCAGCAGTTTATTCCCAAGTTTAACCTACGAGCAGTACTTC.

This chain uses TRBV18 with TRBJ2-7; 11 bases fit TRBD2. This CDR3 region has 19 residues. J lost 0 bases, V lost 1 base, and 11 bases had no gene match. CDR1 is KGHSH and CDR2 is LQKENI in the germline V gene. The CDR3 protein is CASSPQSSGGHISSYEQYF. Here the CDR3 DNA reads TGTGCCAGCTCACCACAGTCTAGCGGGGGGCATATAAGCTCCTACGAGCAGTACTTC. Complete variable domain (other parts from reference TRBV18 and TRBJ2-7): NAGVMQNPRHLVRRRGQEARLRCSPMKGHSHVYWYRQLPEEGLKFMVYLQKENIIDESGMPKERFSAEFPKEGPSILRIQQVVRGDSAAYFCASSPQSSGGHISSYEQYFGPGTRLTVT.

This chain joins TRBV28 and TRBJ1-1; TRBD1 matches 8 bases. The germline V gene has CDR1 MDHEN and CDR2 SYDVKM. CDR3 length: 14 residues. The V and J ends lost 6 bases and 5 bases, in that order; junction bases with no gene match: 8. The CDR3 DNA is TGTGCCAGCAGGGATGTGACAGGGGAAACTGAAGCTTTCTTT. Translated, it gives CASRDVTGETEAFF.

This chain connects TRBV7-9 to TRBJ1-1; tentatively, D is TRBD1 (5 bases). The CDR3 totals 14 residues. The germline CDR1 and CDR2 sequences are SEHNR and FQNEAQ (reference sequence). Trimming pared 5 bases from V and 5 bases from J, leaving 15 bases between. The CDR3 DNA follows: TGTGCCAGCAGCCAAGGCGAGGGGCAGACTGAAGCTTTCTTT. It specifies CASSQGEGQTEAFF. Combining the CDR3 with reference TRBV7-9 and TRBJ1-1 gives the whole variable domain DTGVSQNPRHKITKRGQNVTFRCDPISEHNRLYWYRQTLGQGPEFLTYFQNEAQLEKSRLLSDRFSAERPKGSFSTLEIQRTEQGDSAMYLCASSQGEGQTEAFFGQGTRLTVV.

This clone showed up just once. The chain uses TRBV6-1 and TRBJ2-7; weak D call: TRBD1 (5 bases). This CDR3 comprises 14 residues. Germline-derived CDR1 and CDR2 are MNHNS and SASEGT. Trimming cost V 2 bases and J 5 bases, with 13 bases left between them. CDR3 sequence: CASSERGISNEQYF. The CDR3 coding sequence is TGTGCCAGCAGTGAAAGGGGTATTTCCAACGAGCAGTACTTC.

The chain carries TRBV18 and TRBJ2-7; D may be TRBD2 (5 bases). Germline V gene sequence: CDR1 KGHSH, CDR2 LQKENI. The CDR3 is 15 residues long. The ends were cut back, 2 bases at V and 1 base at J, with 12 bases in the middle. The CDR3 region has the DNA TGTGCCAGCTCACCAACCTTCGGGGAATCCTACGAGCAGTACTTC. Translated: CASSPTFGESYEQYF.

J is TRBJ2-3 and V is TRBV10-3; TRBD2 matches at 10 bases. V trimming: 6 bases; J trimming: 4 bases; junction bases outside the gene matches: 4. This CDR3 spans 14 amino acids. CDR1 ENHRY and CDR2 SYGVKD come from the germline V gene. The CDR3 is CAISGTSVADTQYF. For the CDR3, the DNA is TGTGCCATCAGCGGGACTAGCGTCGCAGATACGCAGTATTTT.

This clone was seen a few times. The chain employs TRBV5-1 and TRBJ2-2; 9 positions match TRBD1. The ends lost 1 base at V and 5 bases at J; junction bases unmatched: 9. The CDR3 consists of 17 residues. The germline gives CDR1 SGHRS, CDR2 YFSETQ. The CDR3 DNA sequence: TGCGCCAGCAGCTTGAACAGGGGGCCAATAGAGACCGGGGAGCTGTTTTTT. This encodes CASSLNRGPIETGELFF.

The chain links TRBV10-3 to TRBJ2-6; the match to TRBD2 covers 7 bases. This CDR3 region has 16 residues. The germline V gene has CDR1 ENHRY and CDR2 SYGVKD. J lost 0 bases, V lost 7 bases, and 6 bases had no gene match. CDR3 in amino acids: CAITAGQGSGANVLTF. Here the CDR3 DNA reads TGTGCCATCACAGCGGGGCAGGGCTCTGGGGCCAACGTCCTGACTTTC.

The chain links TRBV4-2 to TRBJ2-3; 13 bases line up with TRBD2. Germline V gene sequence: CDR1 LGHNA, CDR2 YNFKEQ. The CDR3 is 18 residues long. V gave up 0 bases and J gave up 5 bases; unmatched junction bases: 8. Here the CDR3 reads CASSQERLLAGGQDTQYF. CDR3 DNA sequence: TGTGCCAGCAGCCAAGAACGGTTACTAGCGGGGGGGCAAGATACGCAGTATTTT.

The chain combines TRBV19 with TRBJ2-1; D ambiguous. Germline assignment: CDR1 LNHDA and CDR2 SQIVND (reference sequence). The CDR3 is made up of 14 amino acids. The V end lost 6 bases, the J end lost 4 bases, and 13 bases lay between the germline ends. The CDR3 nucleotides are TGTGCCAGTAGGCCGCAGAGCGATTACAATGAGCAGTTCTTC. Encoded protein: CASRPQSDYNEQFF.

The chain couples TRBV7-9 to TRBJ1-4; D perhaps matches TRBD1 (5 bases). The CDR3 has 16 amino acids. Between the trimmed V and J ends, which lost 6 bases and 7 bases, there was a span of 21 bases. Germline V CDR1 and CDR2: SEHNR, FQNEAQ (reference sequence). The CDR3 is CASSSGRTFVAEKLFF. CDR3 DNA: TGTGCCAGCAGTTCCGGGAGGACATTCGTCGCTGAAAAACTGTTTTTT.

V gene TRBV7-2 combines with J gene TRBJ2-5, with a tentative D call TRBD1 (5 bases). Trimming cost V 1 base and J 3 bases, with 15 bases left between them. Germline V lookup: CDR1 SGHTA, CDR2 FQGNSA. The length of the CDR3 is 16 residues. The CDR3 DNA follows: TGTGCCAGCAGCTTAGGGGTCTTGGGGCGAGAAGAGACCCAGTACTTC. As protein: CASSLGVLGREETQYF.

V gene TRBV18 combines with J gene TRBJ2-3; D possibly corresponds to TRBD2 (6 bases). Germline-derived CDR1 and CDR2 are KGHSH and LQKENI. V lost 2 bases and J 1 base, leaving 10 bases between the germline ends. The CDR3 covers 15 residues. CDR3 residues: CASSPGDSGTDTQYF. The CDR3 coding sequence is TGTGCCAGCTCACCAGGGGACTCCGGCACAGATACGCAGTATTTT.

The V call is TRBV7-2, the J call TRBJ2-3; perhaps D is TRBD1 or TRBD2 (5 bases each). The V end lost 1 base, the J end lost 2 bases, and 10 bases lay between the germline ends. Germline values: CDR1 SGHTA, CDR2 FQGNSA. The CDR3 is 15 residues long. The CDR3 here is CASSLELGDTDTQYF. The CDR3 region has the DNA TGTGCCAGCAGCTTAGAGCTGGGGGACACAGATACGCAGTATTTT.

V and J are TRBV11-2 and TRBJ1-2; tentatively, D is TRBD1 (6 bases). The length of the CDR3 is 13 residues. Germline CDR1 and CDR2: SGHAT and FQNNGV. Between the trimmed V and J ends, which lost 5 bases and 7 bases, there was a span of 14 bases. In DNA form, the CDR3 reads TGTGCCAGCAGCGGCGGGACAACCGGTGGCTACACCTTC. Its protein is CASSGGTTGGYTF.

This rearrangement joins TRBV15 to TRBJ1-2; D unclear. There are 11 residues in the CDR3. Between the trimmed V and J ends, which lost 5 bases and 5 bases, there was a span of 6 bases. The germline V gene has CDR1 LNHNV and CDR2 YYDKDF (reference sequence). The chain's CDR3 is CATSGKYGYTF. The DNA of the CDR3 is TGTGCCACCAGCGGGAAGTATGGCTACACCTTC.

CDR3 sequence reads: CASSLGLAGDLQETQYF. In nucleotides, the CDR3 is TGCGCCAGCAGCTTGGGACTAGCGGGGGACCTCCAAGAGACCCAGTACTTC. The rearrangement uses TRBV5-1 and TRBJ2-5; TRBD2 aligns across 12 bases. This CDR3 spans 17 amino acids. The V and J ends lost 0 bases and 1 base, in that order; junction bases with no gene match: 4. The germline V gene has CDR1 SGHRS and CDR2 YFSETQ.

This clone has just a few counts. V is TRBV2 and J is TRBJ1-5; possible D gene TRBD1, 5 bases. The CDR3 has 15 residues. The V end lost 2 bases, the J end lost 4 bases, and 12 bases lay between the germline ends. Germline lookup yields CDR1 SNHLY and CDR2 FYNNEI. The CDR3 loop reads CASSEQGLRNQPQHF. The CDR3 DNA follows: TGTGCCAGCAGTGAACAGGGACTTAGGAATCAGCCCCAGCATTTT.